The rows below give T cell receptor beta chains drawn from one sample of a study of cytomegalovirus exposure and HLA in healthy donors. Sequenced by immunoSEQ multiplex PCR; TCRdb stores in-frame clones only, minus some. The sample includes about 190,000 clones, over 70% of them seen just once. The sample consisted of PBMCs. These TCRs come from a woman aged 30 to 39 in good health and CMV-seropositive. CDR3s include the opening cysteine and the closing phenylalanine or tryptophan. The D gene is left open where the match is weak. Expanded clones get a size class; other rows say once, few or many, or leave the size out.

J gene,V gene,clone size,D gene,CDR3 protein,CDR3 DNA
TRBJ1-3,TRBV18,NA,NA,CASSEGNTIYF,TGTGCCAGCTCGGAGGGAAACACCATATATTTT
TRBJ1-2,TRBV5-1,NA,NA,CASSLGTSYGYTF,TGCGCCAGCAGCCTCGGGACATCCTATGGCTACACCTTC
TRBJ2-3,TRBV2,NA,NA,CASSERGDTQYF,TGTGCCAGCAGTGAACGGGGAGATACGCAGTATTTT
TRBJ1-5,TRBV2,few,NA,CASTGGLNQPQHF,TGTGCCAGCACCGGGGGGCTCAATCAGCCCCAGCATTTT
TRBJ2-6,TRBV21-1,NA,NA,CASSKRTGQTSGANVLTF,TGTGCCAGCAGCAAACGGACAGGGCAAACCTCTGGGGCCAACGTCCTGACTTTC
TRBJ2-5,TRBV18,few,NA,CASSPTRETQYF,TGTGCCAGCTCACCGACGAGGGAGACCCAGTACTTC
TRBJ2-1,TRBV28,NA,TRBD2,CASSFSGLAYNEQFF,TGTGCCAGCAGTTTCTCGGGACTAGCCTACAATGAGCAGTTCTTC
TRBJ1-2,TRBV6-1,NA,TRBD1,CASSLRDSTHGYTF,TGTGCCAGCAGTTTGAGGGACAGTACCCATGGCTACACCTTC
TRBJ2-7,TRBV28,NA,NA,CASSLKQALSYEQYF,TGTGCCAGCAGTTTAAAACAAGCGCTTAGCTACGAGCAGTACTTC
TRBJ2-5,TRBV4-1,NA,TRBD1,CASSPDRIQETQYF,TGCGCCAGCAGCCCGGACAGGATCCAAGAGACCCAGTACTTC
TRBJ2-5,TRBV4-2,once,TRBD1,CASSRDRGGETQYF,TGTGCCAGCAGCAGGGACAGGGGTGGAGAGACCCAGTACTTC
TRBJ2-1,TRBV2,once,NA,CASSGTSNEQFF,TGTGCCAGCAGTGGGACTTCAAATGAGCAGTTCTTC
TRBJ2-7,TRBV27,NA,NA,CASSPAGSEQYF,TGTGCCAGCAGTCCAGCAGGGTCCGAGCAGTACTTC
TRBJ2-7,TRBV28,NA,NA,CASRGLSYEQYF,TGTGCCAGCAGGGGGCTCTCCTACGAGCAGTACTTC
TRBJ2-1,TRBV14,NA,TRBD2,CASSQLAGDNNEQFF,TGTGCCAGCAGCCAACTAGCGGGCGACAACAATGAGCAGTTCTTC
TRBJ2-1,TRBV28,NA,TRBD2,CASTIAGAYNEQFF,TGTGCCAGCACCATAGCGGGAGCCTACAATGAGCAGTTCTTC
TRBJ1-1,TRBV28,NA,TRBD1,CASRYTGGYTEAFF,TGTGCCAGCAGATACACAGGGGGCTACACTGAAGCTTTCTTT
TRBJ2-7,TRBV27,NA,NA,CASSSDYEQYF,TGTGCCAGCAGTTCGGACTACGAGCAGTACTTC
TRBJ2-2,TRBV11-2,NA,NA,CASSLGASAGELFF,TGTGCCAGCAGCTTAGGGGCTAGCGCCGGGGAGCTGTTTTTT
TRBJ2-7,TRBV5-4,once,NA,CASSLNFDEQYF,TGTGCCAGCAGCTTGAATTTCGACGAGCAGTACTTC
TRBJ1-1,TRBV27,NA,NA,CASSYTGYGEAFF,TGTGCCAGCAGTTATACAGGGTATGGAGAAGCTTTCTTT
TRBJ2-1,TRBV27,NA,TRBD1,CASSPVTGIYNEQFF,TGTGCCAGCAGTCCGGTGACAGGGATCTACAATGAGCAGTTCTTC
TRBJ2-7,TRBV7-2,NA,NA,CASSLGHSSYEQYF,TGTGCCAGCAGCTTAGGCCACTCCTCCTACGAGCAGTACTTC
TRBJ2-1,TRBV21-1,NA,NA,CASSKEIRGPNEQFF,TGTGCCAGCAGCAAAGAGATCAGGGGCCCCAATGAGCAGTTCTTC
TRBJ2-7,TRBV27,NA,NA,CASSPRLGEQYF,TGTGCCAGCAGTCCTCGACTGGGCGAGCAGTACTTC
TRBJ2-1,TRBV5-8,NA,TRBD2,CASSFGLAGARSYNEQFF,TGTGCCAGCAGCTTCGGACTAGCGGGTGCCCGCTCCTACAATGAGCAGTTCTTC
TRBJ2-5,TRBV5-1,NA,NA,CASSLGPAFGEQYF,TGCGCCAGCAGCTTGGGACCCGCTTTCGGAGAGCAGTACTTC
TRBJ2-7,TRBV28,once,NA,CASTTGPHEQYF,TGTGCCAGCACAACAGGGCCCCACGAGCAGTACTTC
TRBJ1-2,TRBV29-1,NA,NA,CSVVVRDYGYTF,TGCAGCGTTGTCGTGCGGGACTATGGCTACACCTTC
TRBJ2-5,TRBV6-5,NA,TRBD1,CASSLQDRGETQYF,TGTGCCAGCAGTCTCCAGGACAGGGGAGAGACCCAGTACTTC
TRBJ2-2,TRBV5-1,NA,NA,CASSLTGGELFF,TGCGCCAGCAGCTTAACAGGGGGGGAGCTGTTTTTT
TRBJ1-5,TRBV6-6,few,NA,CASSLDNQPQHF,TGTGCCAGCAGTTTAGACAATCAGCCCCAGCATTTT
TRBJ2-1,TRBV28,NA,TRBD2,CASRDSGRNEQFF,TGTGCCAGCAGGGATAGCGGGAGAAATGAGCAGTTCTTC
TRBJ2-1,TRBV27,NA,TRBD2,CASSLSGGTANEQFF,TGTGCCAGCAGTTTATCGGGAGGGACGGCCAATGAGCAGTTCTTC
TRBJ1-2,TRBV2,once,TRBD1,CASRGQGGGYTF,TGTGCCAGCAGGGGACAGGGCGGTGGCTACACCTTC
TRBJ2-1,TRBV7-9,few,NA,CASSLIEGEQFF,TGTGCCAGCAGCTTAATTGAGGGTGAGCAGTTCTTC
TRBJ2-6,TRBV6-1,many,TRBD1,CASSEGTGDGANVLTF,TGTGCCAGCAGTGAAGGGACAGGGGATGGGGCCAACGTCCTGACTTTC
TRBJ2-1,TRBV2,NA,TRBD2,CASSLTSANYNEQFF,TGTGCCAGCAGTCTAACTAGCGCCAACTACAATGAGCAGTTCTTC
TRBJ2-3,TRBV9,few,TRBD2,CASSLLAGAVTDTQYF,TGTGCCAGCAGCTTACTAGCGGGAGCTGTCACAGATACGCAGTATTTT
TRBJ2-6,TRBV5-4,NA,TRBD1,CASSLAGRQGLAGANALTF,TGTGCCAGCAGCTTGGCGGGGAGACAGGGGCTCGCTGGGGCCAACGCCCTGACTTTC
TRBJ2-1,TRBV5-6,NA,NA,CASSFLELIYNEQFF,TGTGCCAGCAGCTTTCTCGAACTAATCTACAATGAGCAGTTCTTC
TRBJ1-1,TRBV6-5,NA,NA,CASSYLGSNTEAFF,TGTGCCAGCAGTTATCTGGGCTCGAACACTGAAGCTTTCTTT
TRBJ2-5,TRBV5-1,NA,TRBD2,CASSWGGSGQETQYF,TGCGCCAGCAGCTGGGGGGGGTCTGGCCAAGAGACCCAGTACTTC
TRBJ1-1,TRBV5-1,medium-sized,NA,CASSLALDTTEAFF,TGCGCCAGCAGCTTGGCCCTGGACACCACTGAAGCTTTCTTT
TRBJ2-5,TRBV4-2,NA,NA,CASSQEGGDETQYF,TGTGCCAGCAGCCAAGAGGGCGGGGACGAGACCCAGTACTTC
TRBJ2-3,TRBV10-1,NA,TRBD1,CASSPLDRARTDTQYF,TGCGCCAGCAGTCCACTGGACAGGGCGCGCACAGATACGCAGTATTTT
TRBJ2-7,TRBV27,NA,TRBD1,CASSWGQGLSYEQYF,TGTGCCAGCAGTTGGGGACAGGGGCTCTCCTACGAGCAGTACTTC
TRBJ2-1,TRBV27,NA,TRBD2,CASSLLAGGGNEQFF,TGTGCCAGCAGTTTACTGGCGGGAGGGGGGAATGAGCAGTTCTTC
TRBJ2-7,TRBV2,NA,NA,CASVLDNDFYEQYF,TGTGCCAGCGTCTTGGACAACGATTTCTACGAGCAGTACTTC
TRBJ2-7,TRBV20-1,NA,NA,CSAFLAYEQYF,TGCAGTGCGTTCCTAGCCTACGAGCAGTACTTC
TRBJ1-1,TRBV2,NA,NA,CASSAGTSTEAFF,TGTGCCAGCAGTGCCGGGACTTCCACTGAAGCTTTCTTT
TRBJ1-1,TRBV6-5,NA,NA,CASTPWAGNTEAFF,TGTGCCAGCACCCCGTGGGCTGGGAACACTGAAGCTTTCTTT
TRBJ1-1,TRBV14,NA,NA,CASSQLAGHLMNTEAFF,TGTGCCAGCAGCCAACTCGCTGGGCACCTCATGAACACTGAAGCTTTCTTT
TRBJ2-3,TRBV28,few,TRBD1,CASRPLDREDTQYF,TGTGCCAGCAGACCCCTGGACAGGGAAGATACGCAGTATTTT